Listed below are T cell receptor beta chains from one sample, sequenced in a study of radiotherapy plus CTLA-4 blockade in lung cancer. The protocol was immunoSEQ multiplex PCR, while the TCRdb copy is restricted to in-frame clones and leaves out a portion. The repertoire holds over 30,000 clones, roughly 71% seen once, with roughly 4.3% in the top ten. This material consisted of peripheral blood, taken from a patient treated with radiotherapy plus ipilimumab. These receptor sequences come from a human donor with non-small cell lung cancer whose response to radiotherapy plus ipilimumab could not be evaluated. Both conserved end residues are trimmed from each CDR3.

ASSRLPRDLFHEQY	14	TRBV4-1
ASSLGAPGLAADTQY	15	TRBV18
ASSYSIAGGPGELF	14	TRBV6-6
ASRAHSGNTGELF	13	TRBV9
ASSSPRQSQNEKLF	14	TRBV28
ASSLRDRRGATEAF	14	TRBV7-2
ASSPSPRVAF	10	TRBV28
ASSMAGGNEQY	11	TRBV19
ASSRQGTANYGYT	13	TRBV2
ASSATEVAYEQY	12	TRBV9
ASSSPGGSRNEQF	13	TRBV19